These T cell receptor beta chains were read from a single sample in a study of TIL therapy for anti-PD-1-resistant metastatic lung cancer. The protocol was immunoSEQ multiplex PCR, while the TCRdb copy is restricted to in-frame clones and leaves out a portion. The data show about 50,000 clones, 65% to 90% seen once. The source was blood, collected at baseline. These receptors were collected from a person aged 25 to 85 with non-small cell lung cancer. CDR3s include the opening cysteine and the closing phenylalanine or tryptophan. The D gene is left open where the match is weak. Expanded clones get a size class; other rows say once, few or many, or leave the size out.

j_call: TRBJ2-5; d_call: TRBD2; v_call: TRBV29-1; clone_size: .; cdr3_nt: TGCAGCGTTGGTGAGCGGGAGTGGGGTGAGACCCAGTACTTC; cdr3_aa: CSVGEREWGETQYF
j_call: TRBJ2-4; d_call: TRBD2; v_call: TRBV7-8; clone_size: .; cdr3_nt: TGTGCCAGCAGCCGGGGAGGGACTAGCGGGAGCGGGACCAAAAACATTCAGTACTTC; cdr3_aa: CASSRGGTSGSGTKNIQYF
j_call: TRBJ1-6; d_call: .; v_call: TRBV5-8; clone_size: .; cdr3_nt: TGTGCCGGCGGACCCTTCAACAGTGGGATCAGACCCCTCCACTTT; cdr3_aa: CAGGPFNSGIRPLHF
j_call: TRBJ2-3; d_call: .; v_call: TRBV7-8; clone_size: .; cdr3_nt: TGTGCCAGCAGCTTAGCCAGGGAAAGGGATACGCAGTATTTT; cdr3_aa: CASSLARERDTQYF
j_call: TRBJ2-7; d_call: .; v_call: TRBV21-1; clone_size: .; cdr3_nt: TGTGCCAGCAGCAAATACTTCCGGACAGGGTCCTCCTACGAGCAGTACTTC; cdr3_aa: CASSKYFRTGSSYEQYF
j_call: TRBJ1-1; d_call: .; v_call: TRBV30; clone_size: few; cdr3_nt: TGTGCCTGGAGTGTCAGGGCGAACACTGAAGCTTTCTTT; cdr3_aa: CAWSVRANTEAFF
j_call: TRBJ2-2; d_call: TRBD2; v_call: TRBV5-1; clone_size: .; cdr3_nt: TGCGCCAGCAGCTCAGCGGGGACTGCAACCGGGGAGCTGTTTTTT; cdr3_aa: CASSSAGTATGELFF
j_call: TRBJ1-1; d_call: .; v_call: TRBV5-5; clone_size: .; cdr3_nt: TGTGCCAGCAGCCTCGGACCGTTGAACACTGAAGCTTTCTTT; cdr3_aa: CASSLGPLNTEAFF
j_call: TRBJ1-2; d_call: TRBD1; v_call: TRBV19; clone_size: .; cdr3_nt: TGTGCCAGTAGTGTACAGGGGGCGCTTGGCTACACCTTC; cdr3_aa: CASSVQGALGYTF
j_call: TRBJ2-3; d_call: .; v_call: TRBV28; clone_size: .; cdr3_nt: TGTGCCAGCAGTTTGGGGATGAGTACAGATACGCAGTATTTT; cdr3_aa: CASSLGMSTDTQYF
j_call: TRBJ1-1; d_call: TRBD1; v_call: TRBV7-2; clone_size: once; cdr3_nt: TGTGCCAGCACCCGACAGGGGATGAACACTGAAGCTTTCTTT; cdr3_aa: CASTRQGMNTEAFF
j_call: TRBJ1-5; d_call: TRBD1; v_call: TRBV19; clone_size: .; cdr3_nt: TGTGCCAGTAGTATTGGGTGGTTGGCAGGGGGGAGCAATCAGCCCCAGCATTTT; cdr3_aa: CASSIGWLAGGSNQPQHF
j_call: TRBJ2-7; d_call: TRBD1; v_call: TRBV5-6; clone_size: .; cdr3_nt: TGTGCCAGCAGCAAAGACAGGGGGAGGCCCGACTTC; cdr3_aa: CASSKDRGRPDF
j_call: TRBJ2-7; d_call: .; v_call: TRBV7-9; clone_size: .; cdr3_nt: TGTGCCAGCAGCCCCCCGGAGCGGCCAACCTACGAGCAGTACTTC; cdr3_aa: CASSPPERPTYEQYF
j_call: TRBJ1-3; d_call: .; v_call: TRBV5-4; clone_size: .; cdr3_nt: TGTGCCAGCAGCTTGGGCATGAGCTCTGGAAACACCATATATTTT; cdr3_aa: CASSLGMSSGNTIYF
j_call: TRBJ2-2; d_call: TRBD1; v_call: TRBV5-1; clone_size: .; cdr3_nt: TGCGCCAGCAGCTTTTTTGGGCAGGGGGCGATCGGGAGCACCGGGGAGCTGTTTTTT; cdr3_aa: CASSFFGQGAIGSTGELFF
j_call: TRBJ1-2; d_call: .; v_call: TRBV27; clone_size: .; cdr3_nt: TGTGCCAGCAGACCGCAGATCGACACCTATGGCTACACCTTC; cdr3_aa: CASRPQIDTYGYTF
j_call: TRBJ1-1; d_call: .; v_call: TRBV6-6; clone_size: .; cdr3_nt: TGTGCCAGCAGTTCTTTCACAGGACGCACTGAAGCTTTCTTT; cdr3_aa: CASSSFTGRTEAFF